A selection of T cell receptor beta chains follows, all from one sample in a study of Graves' ophthalmopathy and Graves' hyperthyroidism. TCRdb recomputed calls from the multiplex PCR reads with MiXCR, one row per CDR3 protein. The table shows 200,000 to 300,000 distinct CDR3 sequences, with roughly 50% occurring only once. Material for sequencing was peripheral blood. The origin of the receptors is an adult man with Graves' ophthalmopathy. The CDR3 runs from the conserved cysteine through the conserved F or W. Fields, in order: D gene, clone size, V gene, J gene, CDR3 protein, CDR3 DNA. The D gene is left open where the match is weak. Clone size is not always given. Where it is, it says once, few, many or a class for expanded clones.

.	.	TRBV9	TRBJ2-6	CASSVAGAGNVLTF	TGTGCCAGCAGCGTAGCGGGGGCTGGCAACGTCCTGACTTTC
.	.	TRBV7-2	TRBJ2-2	CASSPSGLASPGELFF	TGTGCCAGCAGCCCGTCAGGGCTAGCCAGTCCCGGGGAGCTGTTTTTT
.	.	TRBV4-2	TRBJ1-1	CASSQVQQGVAEAFF	TGTGCCAGCAGCCAAGTGCAGCAGGGAGTGGCTGAAGCTTTCTTT
.	few	TRBV2	TRBJ2-7	CASSDNSYEQYF	TGTGCCAGCAGTGACAACTCCTACGAGCAGTACTTC
TRBD2	few	TRBV6-5	TRBJ2-5	CASSSGLAGTETQYF	TGTGCCAGCAGTTCGGGACTAGCGGGAACAGAGACCCAGTACTTC
.	.	TRBV29-1	TRBJ1-5	CSAEREDQPQHF	TGCAGTGCCGAAAGGGAAGATCAGCCCCAGCATTTT
TRBD1	.	TRBV5-1	TRBJ2-7	CASSTGQGGGSYEQYF	TGCGCCAGCAGTACCGGACAGGGGGGAGGTTCCTACGAGCAGTACTTC
TRBD1	many	TRBV29-1	TRBJ2-7	CSVGATGQGHEQYF	TGCAGCGTTGGGGCGACGGGACAGGGCCACGAGCAGTACTTC
.	.	TRBV19	TRBJ1-2	CASSIDPGTNYGYTF	TGTGCCAGTAGTATAGATCCAGGAACTAACTATGGCTACACCTTC
.	once	TRBV28	TRBJ2-5	CASSLRVAVTEGTQYF	TGTGCCAGCAGTTTAAGGGTAGCAGTAACGGAGGGGACCCAGTACTTC
.	few	TRBV20-1	TRBJ2-5	CSATGTPLESQYF	TGCAGTGCTACCGGGACACCCCTAGAGTCCCAGTACTTC
.	many	TRBV7-8	TRBJ1-2	CASSLLGNYGYTF	TGTGCCAGCAGCTTATTGGGGAACTATGGCTACACCTTC
.	.	TRBV5-4	TRBJ2-7	CASSLYTGSYEQYF	TGTGCCAGCAGCTTGTATACAGGGTCCTACGAGCAGTACTTC
.	few	TRBV11-2	TRBJ1-4	CASSLEPLQREKLFF	TGTGCCAGCAGCTTAGAACCTCTCCAGCGAGAAAAACTGTTTTTT
.	.	TRBV29-1	TRBJ2-7	CSVLTGGGLYEQYF	TGCAGCGTCTTGACTGGCGGGGGCCTCTACGAGCAGTACTTC
TRBD1	once	TRBV29-1	TRBJ1-2	CSVDETGEEFYGYTF	TGCAGCGTTGACGAGACAGGGGAAGAATTCTATGGCTACACCTTC
TRBD1	.	TRBV24-1	TRBJ1-2	CATSEQGQGDGYTF	TGTGCCACCAGTGAGCAAGGACAGGGCGATGGCTACACCTTC
.	.	TRBV2	TRBJ1-5	CASSGGGIDSNQPQHF	TGTGCCAGCAGTGGCGGAGGGATAGATAGCAATCAGCCCCAGCATTTT
TRBD2	.	TRBV7-9	TRBJ2-2	CASSFRLAGKSTGELFF	TGTGCCAGCAGCTTTCGACTAGCGGGGAAGAGCACCGGGGAGCTGTTTTTT
TRBD1	.	TRBV12-3/TRBV12-4	TRBJ2-5	CASSETGLETQYF	TGTGCCAGCAGCGAGACAGGGTTGGAGACCCAGTACTTC
TRBD1	few	TRBV7-8	TRBJ1-3	CASSGPGTGHSGNTIYF	TGTGCCAGCAGCGGTCCCGGGACAGGTCACTCTGGAAACACCATATATTTT
TRBD1	.	TRBV19	TRBJ2-5	CASSRGTEETQYF	TGTGCCAGTAGTAGGGGGACAGAAGAGACCCAGTACTTC
.	.	TRBV7-9	TRBJ2-5	CASGGGPGPEF	TGTGCCAGCGGAGGAGGGCCGGGGCCGGAGTTC
TRBD2	.	TRBV15	TRBJ2-7	CATSGRLPRGDEQYF	TGTGCCACCAGCGGCAGGCTCCCCCGGGGGGATGAGCAGTACTTC
.	.	TRBV7-9	TRBJ2-7	CASSLGVWDEQYF	TGTGCCAGCAGCTTAGGAGTGTGGGACGAGCAGTACTTC
TRBD1	.	TRBV19	TRBJ2-7	CASSIFQGDEQYF	TGTGCCAGTAGTATTTTTCAGGGGGACGAGCAGTACTTC
.	.	TRBV10-3	TRBJ2-7	CASSPPETWEQYF	TGTGCCAGCAGTCCCCCCGAGACGTGGGAGCAGTACTTC
TRBD1	.	TRBV7-9	TRBJ1-2	CASSRSFHQDTGGRGYTF	TGTGCCAGCAGCAGAAGTTTCCACCAAGATACAGGGGGCAGGGGCTACACCTTC
.	many	TRBV7-6	TRBJ1-1	CASSRTLNTEAFF	TGTGCCAGCAGCCGGACCCTGAACACTGAAGCTTTCTTT
.	.	TRBV12-3/TRBV12-4	TRBJ2-7	CASRGVAVYEQYF	TGTGCCAGCAGAGGAGTGGCGGTCTACGAGCAGTACTTC
.	few	TRBV12-3/TRBV12-4	TRBJ2-6	CASSFRSGANVLTF	TGTGCCAGCAGTTTCCGCTCTGGGGCCAACGTCCTGACTTTC
.	.	TRBV7-9	TRBJ2-2	CASSLTQTRTGELFF	TGTGCCAGCAGCCTTACTCAGACACGGACCGGGGAGCTGTTTTTT
.	.	TRBV5-1	TRBJ1-2	CASSSGQRGYTF	TGCGCCAGCAGCTCCGGACAGAGGGGCTACACCTTC
TRBD1	.	TRBV13	TRBJ1-1	CASSATGGRTEAFF	TGTGCCAGCAGCGCTACAGGGGGCCGCACTGAAGCTTTCTTT
TRBD1	.	TRBV11-1	TRBJ2-7	CASSSEDRVSYEQYF	TGTGCCAGCAGCTCCGAAGACAGGGTTTCCTACGAGCAGTACTTC
TRBD1	.	TRBV19	TRBJ1-1	CASSIATDRDRGQDTEAFF	TGTGCCAGTAGTATAGCCACGGACCGGGACAGGGGGCAGGACACTGAAGCTTTCTTT
TRBD1	.	TRBV29-1	TRBJ1-2	CSVVGTGGSFNYGYTF	TGCAGCGTTGTAGGGACAGGGGGCTCCTTCAACTATGGCTACACCTTC
.	.	TRBV20-1	TRBJ2-7	CSANPSGAGHEQYF	TGCAGTGCTAACCCCTCCGGGGCCGGACACGAGCAGTACTTC
TRBD1	few	TRBV12-3/TRBV12-4	TRBJ1-2	CASSLRRGHGYTF	TGTGCCAGCAGTTTGCGAAGGGGGCATGGCTACACCTTC
.	few	TRBV5-1	TRBJ2-7	CASSLSSDRSSYEQYF	TGTGCCAGCAGCTTATCCTCGGACAGAAGCTCCTACGAGCAGTACTTC
.	once	TRBV7-9	TRBJ2-6	CASSSPGMGGAGANVLTF	TGTGCCAGCAGCTCCCCAGGGATGGGCGGGGCAGGGGCCAACGTCCTGACTTTC
.	.	TRBV12-3/TRBV12-4	TRBJ2-7	CASSPGRGTYEQYF	TGTGCCAGCAGCCCAGGCAGGGGAACCTACGAGCAGTACTTC
TRBD2	few	TRBV12-3/TRBV12-4	TRBJ2-7	CASSRAGVGYEQYF	TGTGCCAGCAGCCGAGCGGGAGTAGGGTACGAGCAGTACTTC
.	.	TRBV19	TRBJ1-1	CASIPGGFTEAFF	TGTGCCAGTATCCCGGGGGGGTTCACTGAAGCTTTCTTT
.	.	TRBV5-6	TRBJ2-5	CASSLEGNGGGLGQETQYF	TGTGCCAGCAGCTTGGAGGGCAACGGAGGGGGATTGGGGCAAGAGACCCAGTACTTC